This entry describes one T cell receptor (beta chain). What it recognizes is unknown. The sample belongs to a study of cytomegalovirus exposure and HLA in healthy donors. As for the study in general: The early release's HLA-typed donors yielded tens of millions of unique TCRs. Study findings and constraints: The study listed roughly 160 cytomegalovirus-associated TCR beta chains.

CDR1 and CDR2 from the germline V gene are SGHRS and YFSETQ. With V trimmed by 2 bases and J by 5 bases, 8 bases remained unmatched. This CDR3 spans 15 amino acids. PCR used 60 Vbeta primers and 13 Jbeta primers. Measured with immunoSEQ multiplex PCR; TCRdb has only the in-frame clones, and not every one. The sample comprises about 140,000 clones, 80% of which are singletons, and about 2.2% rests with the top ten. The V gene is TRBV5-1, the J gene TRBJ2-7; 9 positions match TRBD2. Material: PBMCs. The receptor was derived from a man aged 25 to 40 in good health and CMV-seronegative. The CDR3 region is CASSLVSGRGDEQYF. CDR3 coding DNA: TGCGCCAGCAGCTTAGTTAGCGGGAGAGGGGACGAGCAGTACTTC. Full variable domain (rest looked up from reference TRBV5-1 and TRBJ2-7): KAGVTQTPRYLIKTRGQQVTLSCSPISGHRSVSWYQQTPGQGLQFLFEYFSETQRNKGNFPGRFSGRQFSNSRSEMNVSTLELGDSALYLCASSLVSGRGDEQYFGPGTRLTVT.